The subject of this entry is one T cell receptor beta chain. Its antigen is unknown. This entry comes from a study of cytomegalovirus exposure and HLA in healthy donors. Looking at the study overall: An analysis done earlier identified 90 million to 120 million unique TCR beta sequences from about 179 million T cells. As released early, the data held some 80 million unique TCRs from HLA-typed donors.

This CDR3 region has 14 residues. Trimming removed 5 bases from V and 5 bases from J, with 15 bases in between. From germline, CDR1 is WSHSY and CDR2 SAAADI. 13 Jbeta primers and 60 Vbeta primers were used for the PCR. Produced via immunoSEQ multiplex PCR; TCRdb's table is partial and in-frame only. Here the sample spans about 87,000 clones, 70% to 85% being singletons. Study-wide points: The authors later linked a missense DCLRE1C variant to TCR beta V- and J-gene trimming.

The rearrangement links TRBV10-2 to TRBJ2-5, with D possibly being TRBD1 (6 bases). Sequencing was carried out using PBMCs. This TCR was sampled from a man in his thirties or forties in good health and CMV-seropositive. In DNA form, the CDR3 reads TGCGCCAGCAGTTTACAGGGTGTGAGGGAGACCCAGTACTTC. It codes for CASSLQGVRETQYF.